What follows describes a single T cell receptor (beta chain). Its antigen is not identified. This CDR3 has 12 residues. Germline values: CDR1 SGHNT, CDR2 YYREEE (reference sequence). V was cut by 5 bases and J by 6 bases, with 10 bases left in between. Researchers ran the assay at a deep level. Clones were read by immunoSEQ multiplex PCR, and TCRdb kept only the in-frame ones, dropping some. Of millions of clones in the sample, 85% to 95% were seen once. This record belongs to a study of shared clonotypes between healthy human individuals. The wider study: Ranging from 18 to 49 in age, donors were two women and a few men. Study results and caveats: Naive CD4 clonotypes overlapped across a handful of donors at about 5.3%. Deeper or shallower sequencing was expected to change how clonotypes are shared among donors.

The receptor comes from a man younger than 35 in good health. The gene calls are TRBV5-4 and TRBJ2-3, with a weak D call TRBD1 (6 bases). Sequencing was done on a sample of naive CD4+ T cells sorted from blood. Subset specified: CD45RA+ positively selected. The CDR3 region has the DNA TGTGCCAGCAGAAAAACAGGGGATACGCAGTATTTT. This translates into CASRKTGDTQYF.